This TCR beta chain was obtained from a study of Ad26.COV2.S vaccination and SARS-CoV-2 variants. The treatment was: around 19 received Ad26.COV2.S at low or high dose, single or two shots; a few received placebo; per-sample allocation not given. All samples were drawn on day 63, counting from the first vaccine or placebo injection. Germline V gives CDR1 SGHRS, CDR2 YFSETQ. V lost 7 bases and J lost 8; bases outside the gene matches: 6. The length of the CDR3 is 14 residues. The assay was immunoSEQ multiplex PCR, and TCRdb's table has in-frame clones only and misses some. The sample yields some 450,000 clones, 80% to 95% seen once. This clone appeared a single time.

This specimen consisted of peripheral blood, obtained in a trial of Ad26.COV2.S vaccine versus placebo. The chain uses TRBV5-1 and TRBJ1-6, with 10 bases matching TRBD1. The TCR originated in a person aged 18-65 years who received the Ad26.COV2.S COVID-19 vaccine or a placebo. The CDR3: CASASGTGDSPLHF. CDR3 bases: TGCGCCAGCGCCTCCGGGACAGGGGATTCACCCCTCCACTTT.